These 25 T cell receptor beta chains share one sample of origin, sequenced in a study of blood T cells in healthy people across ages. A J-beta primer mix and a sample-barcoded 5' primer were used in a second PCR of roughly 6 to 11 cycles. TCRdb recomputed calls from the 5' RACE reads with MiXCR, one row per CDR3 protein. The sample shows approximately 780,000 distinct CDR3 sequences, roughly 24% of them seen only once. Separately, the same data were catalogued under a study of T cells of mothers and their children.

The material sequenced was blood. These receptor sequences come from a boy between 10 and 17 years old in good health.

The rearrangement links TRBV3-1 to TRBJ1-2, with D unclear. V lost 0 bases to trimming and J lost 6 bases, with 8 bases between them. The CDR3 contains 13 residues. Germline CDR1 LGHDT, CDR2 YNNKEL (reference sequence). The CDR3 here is CASSQDLADGYTF. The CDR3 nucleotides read TGTGCCAGCAGCCAAGATTTGGCAGATGGCTACACCTTC.

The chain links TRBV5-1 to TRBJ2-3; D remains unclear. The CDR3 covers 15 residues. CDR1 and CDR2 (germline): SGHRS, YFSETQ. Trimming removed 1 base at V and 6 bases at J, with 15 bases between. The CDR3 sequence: CASSLFGSNSDTQYF. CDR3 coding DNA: TGCGCCAGCAGCTTGTTTGGCAGTAATTCGGATACGCAGTATTTT.

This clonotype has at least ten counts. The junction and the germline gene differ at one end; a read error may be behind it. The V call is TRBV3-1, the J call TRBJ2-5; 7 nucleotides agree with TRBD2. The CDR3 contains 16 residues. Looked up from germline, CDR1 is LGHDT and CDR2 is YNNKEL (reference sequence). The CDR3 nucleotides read TGTGCCAGCAGCCAAGGGACGCCTAGCGGAGGAGAGACCCGGTACTTC. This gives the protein CASSQGTPSGGETRYF.

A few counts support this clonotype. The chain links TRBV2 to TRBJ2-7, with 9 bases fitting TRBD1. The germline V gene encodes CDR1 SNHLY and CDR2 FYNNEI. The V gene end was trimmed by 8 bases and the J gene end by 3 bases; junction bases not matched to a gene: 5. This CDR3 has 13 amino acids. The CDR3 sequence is CASLQGANYEQYF. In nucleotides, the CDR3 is TGTGCCAGCTTACAGGGGGCGAACTACGAGCAGTACTTC.

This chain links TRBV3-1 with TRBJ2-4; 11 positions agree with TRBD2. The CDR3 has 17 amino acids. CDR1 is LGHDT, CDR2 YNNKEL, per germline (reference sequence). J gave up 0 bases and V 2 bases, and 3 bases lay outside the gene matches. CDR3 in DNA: TGTGCCAGCAGCCAATGGACTAGCGGGTTAGCCAAAAACATTCAGTACTTC. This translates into CASSQWTSGLAKNIQYF.

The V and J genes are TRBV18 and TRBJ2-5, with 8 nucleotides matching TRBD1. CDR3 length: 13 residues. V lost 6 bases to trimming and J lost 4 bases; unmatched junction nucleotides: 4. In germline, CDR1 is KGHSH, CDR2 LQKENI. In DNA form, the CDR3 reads TGTGCCAGCTCGACGGACAGGGCAGAGACCCAGTACTTC. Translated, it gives CASSTDRAETQYF.

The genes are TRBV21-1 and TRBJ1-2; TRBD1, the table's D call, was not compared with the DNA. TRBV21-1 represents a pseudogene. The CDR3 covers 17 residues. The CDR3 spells CASSKSGQGRLNYGYTF. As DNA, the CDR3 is TGTGCCAGCAGCAAATCGGGACAGGGAAGACTAAACTATGGCTACACCTTC.

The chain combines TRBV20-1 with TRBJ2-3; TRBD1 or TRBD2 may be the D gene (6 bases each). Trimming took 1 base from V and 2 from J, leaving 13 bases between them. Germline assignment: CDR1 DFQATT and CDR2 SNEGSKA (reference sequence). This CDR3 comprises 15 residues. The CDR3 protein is CSARAPGEDTDTQYF. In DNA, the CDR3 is TGCAGTGCTAGAGCACCAGGGGAGGACACAGATACGCAGTATTTT.

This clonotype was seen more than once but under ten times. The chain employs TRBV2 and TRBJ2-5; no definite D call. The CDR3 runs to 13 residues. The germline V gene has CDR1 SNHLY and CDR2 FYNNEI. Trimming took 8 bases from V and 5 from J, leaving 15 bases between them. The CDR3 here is CASLRFPRETQYF. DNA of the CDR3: TGTGCCAGCTTGCGGTTCCCCAGGGAGACCCAGTACTTC.

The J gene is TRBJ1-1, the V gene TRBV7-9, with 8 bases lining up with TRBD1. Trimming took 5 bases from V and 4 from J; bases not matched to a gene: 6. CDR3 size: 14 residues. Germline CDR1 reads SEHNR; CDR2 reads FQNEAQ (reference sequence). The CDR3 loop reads CASSRTGYGTEAFF. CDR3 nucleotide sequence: TGTGCCAGCAGCCGGACAGGGTATGGCACTGAAGCTTTCTTT.

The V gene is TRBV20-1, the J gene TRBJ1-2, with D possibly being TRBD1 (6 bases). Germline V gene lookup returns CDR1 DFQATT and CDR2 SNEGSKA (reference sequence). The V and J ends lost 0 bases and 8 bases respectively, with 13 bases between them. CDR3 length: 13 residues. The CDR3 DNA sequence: TGCAGTGCTAGAGACGGCCCAGGGGAAGGCTACACCTTC. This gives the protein CSARDGPGEGYTF.

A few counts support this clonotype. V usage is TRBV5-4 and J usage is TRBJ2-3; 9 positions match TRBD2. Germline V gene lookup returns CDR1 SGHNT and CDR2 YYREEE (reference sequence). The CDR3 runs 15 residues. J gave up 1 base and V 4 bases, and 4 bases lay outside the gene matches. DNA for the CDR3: TGTGCCAGCAGCCCACGACTAGCGGGCACAGATACGCAGTATTTT. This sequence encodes CASSPRLAGTDTQYF.

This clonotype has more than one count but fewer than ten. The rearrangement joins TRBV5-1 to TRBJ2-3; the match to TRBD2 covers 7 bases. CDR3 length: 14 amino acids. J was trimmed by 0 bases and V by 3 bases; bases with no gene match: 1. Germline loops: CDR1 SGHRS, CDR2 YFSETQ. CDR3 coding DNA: TGCGCCAGCAGCTGGGGGGGGAGCACAGATACGCAGTATTTT. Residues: CASSWGGSTDTQYF.

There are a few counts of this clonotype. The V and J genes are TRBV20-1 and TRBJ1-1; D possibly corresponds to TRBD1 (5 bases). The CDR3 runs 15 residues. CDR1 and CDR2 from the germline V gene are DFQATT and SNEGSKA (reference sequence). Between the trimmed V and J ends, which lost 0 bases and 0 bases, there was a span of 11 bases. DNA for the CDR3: TGCAGTGCTAGAGACTTCACACAGGTGAACACTGAAGCTTTCTTT. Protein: CSARDFTQVNTEAFF.

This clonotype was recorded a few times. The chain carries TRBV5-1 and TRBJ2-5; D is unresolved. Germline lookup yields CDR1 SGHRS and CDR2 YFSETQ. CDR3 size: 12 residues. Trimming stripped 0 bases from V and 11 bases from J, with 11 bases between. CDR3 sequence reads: CASSLVAEEQYF. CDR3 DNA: TGCGCCAGCAGCTTGGTCGCGGAAGAGCAGTACTTC.

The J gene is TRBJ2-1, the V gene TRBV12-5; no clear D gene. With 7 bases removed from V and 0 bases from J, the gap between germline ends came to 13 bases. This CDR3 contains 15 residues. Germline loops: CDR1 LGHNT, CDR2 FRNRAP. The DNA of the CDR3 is TGTGCTAGTGCCATCTACAAGAGCTCCTACAATGAGCAGTTCTTC. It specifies CASAIYKSSYNEQFF.

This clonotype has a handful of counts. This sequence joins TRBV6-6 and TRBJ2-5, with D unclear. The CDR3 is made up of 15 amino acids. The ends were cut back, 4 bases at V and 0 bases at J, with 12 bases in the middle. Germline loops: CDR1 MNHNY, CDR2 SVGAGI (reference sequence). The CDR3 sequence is CASSLSGLYQETQYF. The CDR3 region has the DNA TGTGCCAGCAGTTTGTCCGGGCTGTACCAAGAGACCCAGTACTTC.

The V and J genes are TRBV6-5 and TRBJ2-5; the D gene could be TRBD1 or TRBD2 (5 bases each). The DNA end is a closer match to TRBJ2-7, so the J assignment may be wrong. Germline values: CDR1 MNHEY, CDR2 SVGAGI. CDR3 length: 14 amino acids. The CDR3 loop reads CASSRGGPGHEQYF. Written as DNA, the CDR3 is TGTGCCAGCAGCCGCGGCGGTCCGGGGCACGAGCAGTACTTC.

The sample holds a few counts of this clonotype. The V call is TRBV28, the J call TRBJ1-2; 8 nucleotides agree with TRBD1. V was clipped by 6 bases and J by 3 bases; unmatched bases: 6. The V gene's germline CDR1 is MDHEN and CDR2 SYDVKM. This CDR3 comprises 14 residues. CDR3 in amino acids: CASSPGGADYGYTF. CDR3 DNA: TGTGCCAGCAGCCCAGGGGGCGCCGACTATGGCTACACCTTC.

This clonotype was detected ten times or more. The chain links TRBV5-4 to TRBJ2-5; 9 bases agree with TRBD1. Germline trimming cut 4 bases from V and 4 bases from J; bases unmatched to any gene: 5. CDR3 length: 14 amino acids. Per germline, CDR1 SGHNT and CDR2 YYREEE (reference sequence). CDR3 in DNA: TGTGCCAGCAGCCTACAGGGGGCTGTAGAGACCCAGTACTTC. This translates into CASSLQGAVETQYF.

CDR3 in DNA: TGTGCCAGCAGTTTTTATGCGGGGGGGGTCCAAGAGACCCAGTACTTC. This translates into CASSFYAGGVQETQYF. The V call is TRBV27, the J call TRBJ2-5; TRBD2 aligns across 9 bases. The V gene's germline CDR1 is MNHEY and CDR2 SMNVEV (reference sequence). This CDR3 has 16 amino acids. The V segment lost 3 bases and the J segment 1 base; nucleotides outside the gene matches: 6.

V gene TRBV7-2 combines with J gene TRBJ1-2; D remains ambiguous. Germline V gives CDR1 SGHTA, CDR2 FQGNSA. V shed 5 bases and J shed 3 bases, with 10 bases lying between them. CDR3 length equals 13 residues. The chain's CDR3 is CASSPGRHYGYTF. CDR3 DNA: TGTGCCAGCAGCCCCGGACGGCACTATGGCTACACCTTC.

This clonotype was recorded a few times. The CDR3 nucleotides read TGTGCCAGCATCGACCCCTGGGCCACCCAAGAGACCCAGTACTTC. It encodes CASIDPWATQETQYF. The V and J genes are TRBV6-5 and TRBJ2-5; D is uncertain. V shed 7 bases and J shed 1 base, with 16 bases lying between them. This CDR3 region has 15 residues. Germline values: CDR1 MNHEY, CDR2 SVGAGI.

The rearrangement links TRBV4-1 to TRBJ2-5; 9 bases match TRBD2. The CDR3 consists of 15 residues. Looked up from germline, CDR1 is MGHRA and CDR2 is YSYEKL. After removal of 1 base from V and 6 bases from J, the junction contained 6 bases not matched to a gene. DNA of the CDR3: TGCGCCAGCAGCCAAGGCCTAGCGGGGAGAAAGACCCAGTACTTC. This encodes CASSQGLAGRKTQYF.

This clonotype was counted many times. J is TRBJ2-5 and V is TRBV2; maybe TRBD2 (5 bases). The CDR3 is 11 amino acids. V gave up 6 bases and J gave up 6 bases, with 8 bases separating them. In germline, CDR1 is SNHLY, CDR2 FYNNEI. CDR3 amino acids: CASRVGKTQYF. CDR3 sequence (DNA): TGTGCCAGCAGGGTCGGGAAGACCCAGTACTTC.